The source of this T cell receptor (beta chain) is a study of blood T cell repertoires in COVID-19. Study information: Sites in the United States, Italy and Spain provided acute and convalescent COVID-19 samples.

In the original workflow: The authors estimated nucleated cell counts from reference gene primer amplification. Assay used: immunoSEQ multiplex PCR; TCRdb lists only in-frame clones, some missing. The V and J calls and the clone size are those of that table, but D and trimming were determined from the DNA. Of some 140,000 clones in the sample, approximately 81% were seen once. Self-reported history from a screening survey and questionnaire set each donor's cohort. The CDR3 sequence is 18 residues long. The J segment lost 2 bases and the V segment lost 4 bases, leaving 13 bases of the junction unmatched. The germline gives CDR1 KGHDR, CDR2 SFDVKD.

The TCR sequence derives from a man aged 35-49 years with acute COVID-19. The specimen sequenced was PBMCs or T cells enriched from blood (not recorded which). The chain joins TRBV24-1 to TRBJ2-3; 8 bases match TRBD2. In DNA form, the CDR3 reads TGTGCCACCAGTGACCCTAGCGGGTATGAAGGGTCCACAGATACGCAGTATTTT. This codes for CATSDPSGYEGSTDTQYF.